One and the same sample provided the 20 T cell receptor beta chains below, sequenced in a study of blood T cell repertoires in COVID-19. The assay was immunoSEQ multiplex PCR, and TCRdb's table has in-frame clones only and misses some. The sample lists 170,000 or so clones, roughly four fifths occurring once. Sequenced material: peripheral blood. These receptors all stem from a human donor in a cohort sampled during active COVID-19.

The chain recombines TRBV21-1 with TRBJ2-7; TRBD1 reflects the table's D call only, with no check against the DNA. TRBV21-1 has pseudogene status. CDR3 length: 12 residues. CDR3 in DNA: TGTGCCAGCAGCAGACAGGGCCACGAGCAGTACTTC. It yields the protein CASSRQGHEQYF.

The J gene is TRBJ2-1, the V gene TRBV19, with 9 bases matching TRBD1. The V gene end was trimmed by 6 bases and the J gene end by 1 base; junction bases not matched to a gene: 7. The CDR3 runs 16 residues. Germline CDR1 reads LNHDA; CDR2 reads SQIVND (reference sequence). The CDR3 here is CASSFTGTGSYNEQFF. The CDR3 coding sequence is TGTGCCAGTAGCTTCACTGGGACAGGGTCCTACAATGAGCAGTTCTTC.

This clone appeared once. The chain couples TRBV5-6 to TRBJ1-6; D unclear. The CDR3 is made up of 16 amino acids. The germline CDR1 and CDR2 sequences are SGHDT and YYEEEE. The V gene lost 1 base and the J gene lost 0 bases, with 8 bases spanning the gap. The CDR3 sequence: CASSLRGYSYNSPLHF. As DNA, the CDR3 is TGTGCCAGCAGCTTGCGCGGGTACTCCTATAATTCACCCCTCCACTTT.

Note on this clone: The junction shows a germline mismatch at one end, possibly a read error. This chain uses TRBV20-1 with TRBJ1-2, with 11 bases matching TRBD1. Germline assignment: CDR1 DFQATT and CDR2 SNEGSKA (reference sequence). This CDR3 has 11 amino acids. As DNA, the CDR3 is TGCAGTGCTAGTAGGACAGGGGGCGCGTTCTTC. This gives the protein CSASRTGGAFF.

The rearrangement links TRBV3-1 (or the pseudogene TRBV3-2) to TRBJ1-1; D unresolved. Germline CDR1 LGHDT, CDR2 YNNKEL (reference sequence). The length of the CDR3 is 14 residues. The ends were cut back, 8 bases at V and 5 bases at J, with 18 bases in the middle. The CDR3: CASEPKKGGTEAFF. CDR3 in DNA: TGTGCCAGCGAACCGAAAAAGGGCGGGACTGAAGCTTTCTTT.

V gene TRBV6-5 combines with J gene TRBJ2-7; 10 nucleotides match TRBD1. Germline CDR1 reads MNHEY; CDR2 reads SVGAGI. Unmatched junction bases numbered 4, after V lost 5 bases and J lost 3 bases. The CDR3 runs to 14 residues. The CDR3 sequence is CASSQRTGGYEQYF. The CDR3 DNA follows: TGTGCCAGCAGTCAGAGGACAGGGGGCTACGAGCAGTACTTC.

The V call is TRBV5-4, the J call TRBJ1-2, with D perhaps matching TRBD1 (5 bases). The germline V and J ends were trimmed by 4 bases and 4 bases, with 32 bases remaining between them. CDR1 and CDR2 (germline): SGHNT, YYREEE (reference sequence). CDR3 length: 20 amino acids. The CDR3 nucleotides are TGTGCCAGCAGCCCCCAGGGTTCCGCCTCTTACCGTCTGTCGGGCTATGGCTACACCTTC. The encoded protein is CASSPQGSASYRLSGYGYTF.

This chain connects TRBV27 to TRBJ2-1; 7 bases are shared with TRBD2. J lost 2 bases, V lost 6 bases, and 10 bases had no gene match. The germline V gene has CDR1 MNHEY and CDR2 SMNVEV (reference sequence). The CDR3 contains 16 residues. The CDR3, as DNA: TGTGCCAGCAGCCTAAACCCAGCGGGACCCTACAATGAGCAGTTCTTC. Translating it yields CASSLNPAGPYNEQFF.

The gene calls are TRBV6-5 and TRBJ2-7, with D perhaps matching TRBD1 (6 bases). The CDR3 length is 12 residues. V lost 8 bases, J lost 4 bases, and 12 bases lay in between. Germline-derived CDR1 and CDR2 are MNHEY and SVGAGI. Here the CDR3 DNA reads TGTGCCAGCGGCCGGACAGCTTACGAGCAGTACTTC. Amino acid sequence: CASGRTAYEQYF.

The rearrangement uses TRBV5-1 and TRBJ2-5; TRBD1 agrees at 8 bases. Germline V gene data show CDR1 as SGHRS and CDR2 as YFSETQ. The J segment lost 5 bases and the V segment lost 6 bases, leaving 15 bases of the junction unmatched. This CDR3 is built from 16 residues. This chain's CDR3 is CASKASDRATGETQYF. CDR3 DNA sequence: TGCGCCAGCAAGGCATCGGACAGGGCAACCGGGGAGACCCAGTACTTC.

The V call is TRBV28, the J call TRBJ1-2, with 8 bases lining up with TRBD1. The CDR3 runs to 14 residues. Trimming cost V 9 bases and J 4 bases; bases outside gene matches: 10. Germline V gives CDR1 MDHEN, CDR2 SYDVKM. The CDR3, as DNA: TGTGCCAGTCACCCACAGGACAGGGTCTATGGCTACACCTTC. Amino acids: CASHPQDRVYGYTF.

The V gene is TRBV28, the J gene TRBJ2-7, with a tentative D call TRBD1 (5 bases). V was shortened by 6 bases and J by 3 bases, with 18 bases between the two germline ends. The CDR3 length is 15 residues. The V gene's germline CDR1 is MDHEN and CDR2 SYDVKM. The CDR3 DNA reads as TGTGCCAGCAGACAGATCAGGGCGCTCAGCTACGAGCAGTACTTC. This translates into CASRQIRALSYEQYF.

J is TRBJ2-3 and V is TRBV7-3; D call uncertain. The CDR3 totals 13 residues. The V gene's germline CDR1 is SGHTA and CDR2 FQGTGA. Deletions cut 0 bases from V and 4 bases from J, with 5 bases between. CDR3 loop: CASSLTGPDTQYF. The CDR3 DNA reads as TGTGCCAGCAGCTTAACCGGTCCAGATACGCAGTATTTT. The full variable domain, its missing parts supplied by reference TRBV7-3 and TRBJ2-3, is GAGVSQTPSNKVTEKGKYVELRCDPISGHTALYWYRQSLGQGPEFLIYFQGTGAADDSGLPNDRFFAVRPEGSVSTLKIQRTERGDSAVYLCASSLTGPDTQYFGPGTRLTVL.

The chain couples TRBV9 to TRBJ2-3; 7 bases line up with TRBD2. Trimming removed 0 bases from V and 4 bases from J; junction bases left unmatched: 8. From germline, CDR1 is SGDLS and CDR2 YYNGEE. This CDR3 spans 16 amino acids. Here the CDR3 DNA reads TGTGCCAGCAGCGTAGGGGGTAGCGGGTACGCAGATACGCAGTATTTT. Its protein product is CASSVGGSGYADTQYF.

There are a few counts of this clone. CDR3 protein: CASSLEAYANSPLHF. The CDR3 nucleotides read TGTGCCAGCAGCTTAGAAGCATACGCCAATTCACCCCTCCACTTT. This sequence joins TRBV11-2 and TRBJ1-6; no reliable D call. This CDR3 comprises 15 residues. V was cut by 0 bases and J by 7 bases, with 10 bases left in between. Germline lookup yields CDR1 SGHAT and CDR2 FQNNGV.

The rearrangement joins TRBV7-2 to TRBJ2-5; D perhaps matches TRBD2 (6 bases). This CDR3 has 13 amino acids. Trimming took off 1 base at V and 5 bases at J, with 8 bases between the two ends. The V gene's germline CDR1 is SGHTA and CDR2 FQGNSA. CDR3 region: CASSLGEAETQYF. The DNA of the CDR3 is TGTGCCAGCAGCTTAGGGGAGGCGGAGACCCAGTACTTC.

CDR3 residues: CASSQGGGNNQPQHF. CDR3 nucleotides: TGTGCCAGCAGCCAAGGGGGGGGCAATAATCAGCCCCAGCATTTT. This chain connects TRBV3-1 (or the pseudogene TRBV3-2) to TRBJ1-5; maybe TRBD1 (6 bases). Germline CDR1 LGHDT, CDR2 YNNKEL (reference sequence). CDR3 size: 15 residues. V was cut by 1 base and J by 4 bases, with 11 bases left in between.

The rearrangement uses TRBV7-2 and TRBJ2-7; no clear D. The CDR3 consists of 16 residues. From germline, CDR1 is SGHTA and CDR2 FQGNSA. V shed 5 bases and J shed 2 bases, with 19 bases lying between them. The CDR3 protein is CASSPRRRGFTYEQYF. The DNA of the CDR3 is TGTGCCAGCAGCCCCCGCCGGCGCGGCTTTACCTACGAGCAGTACTTC.

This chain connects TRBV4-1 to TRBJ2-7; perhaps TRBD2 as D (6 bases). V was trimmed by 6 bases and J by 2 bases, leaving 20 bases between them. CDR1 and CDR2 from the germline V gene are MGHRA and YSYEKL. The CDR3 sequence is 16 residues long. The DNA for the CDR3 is TGCGCCAGCAGGGGATCTCCGGGACTCGGTACCTACGAGCAGTACTTC. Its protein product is CASRGSPGLGTYEQYF.

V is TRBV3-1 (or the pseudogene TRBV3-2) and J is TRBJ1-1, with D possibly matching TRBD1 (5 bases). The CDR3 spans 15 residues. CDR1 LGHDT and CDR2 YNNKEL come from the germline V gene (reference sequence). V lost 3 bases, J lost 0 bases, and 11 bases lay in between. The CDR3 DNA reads TGTGCCAGCAGCCAGGGAGGGGCTTTGAACACTGAAGCTTTCTTT. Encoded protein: CASSQGGALNTEAFF.